Listed below are T cell receptor beta chains from one sample, sequenced in a study of cytomegalovirus exposure and HLA in healthy donors. Assay: immunoSEQ multiplex PCR; the TCRdb copy retains only in-frame clones and omits some. This sample carries tens of thousands of clones, 72% of them seen once, and the ten largest clones take over 8%. The specimen sequenced was PBMCs. Receptors were obtained from a woman between 45 and 65 years old in good health and CMV-seronegative. Each CDR3 is given with its conserved first and last residue. The order of the fields is V gene, J gene, D gene, clone size, CDR3 DNA, CDR3 protein. D genes are given only for firm matches. A clone size is listed for some rows: how often the clone was seen (once, few, many), or a class if it is expanded.

V: TRBV4-3; J: TRBJ2-4; D: TRBD1; size: few; DNA: TGCGCCAGCAGCCCTGGACAGGGCAAAAACATTCAGTACTTC; CDR3: CASSPGQGKNIQYF
V: TRBV5-1; J: TRBJ1-2; D: -; size: -; DNA: TGCGCCAGCAGCTTGGCCGCGACAGGAGACCTTATGAACTATGGCTACACCTTC; CDR3: CASSLAATGDLMNYGYTF
V: TRBV29-1; J: TRBJ2-3; D: -; size: -; DNA: TGCAGCGTTGGTTCACAGCTTAGCACAGATACGCAGTATTTT; CDR3: CSVGSQLSTDTQYF
V: TRBV5-4; J: TRBJ2-5; D: -; size: -; DNA: TGTGCCAGCAGCTTGGCCGGGGGAATACAAGAGACCCAGTACTTC; CDR3: CASSLAGGIQETQYF
V: TRBV30; J: TRBJ2-1; D: TRBD2; size: -; DNA: TGTGCCTGGAACTCATTGGGACTAGCGGGGGGGCGGGAGCAGTTCTTC; CDR3: CAWNSLGLAGGREQFF
V: TRBV9; J: TRBJ1-6; D: TRBD1; size: -; DNA: TGTGCCAGCAGCGAGGCCGGGACAGACAGTTCACCCCTCCACTTT; CDR3: CASSEAGTDSSPLHF
V: TRBV29-1; J: TRBJ2-3; D: TRBD2; size: -; DNA: TGCAGCGTTCGGGCCACTAGCGGGAGCACAGATACGCAGTATTTT; CDR3: CSVRATSGSTDTQYF
V: TRBV5-4; J: TRBJ2-3; D: -; size: -; DNA: TGTGCCAGCAGCTTGGCCCTACCCCTCCGAACAGATACGCAGTATTTT; CDR3: CASSLALPLRTDTQYF
V: TRBV29-1; J: TRBJ2-3; D: -; size: -; DNA: TGCAGCGTTGAGACAGCCACAGATACGCAGTATTTT; CDR3: CSVETATDTQYF
V: TRBV7-2; J: TRBJ1-3; D: -; size: -; DNA: TGTGCCAGCAGCTTAGATAGGGGCCCGGGAAACACCATATATTTT; CDR3: CASSLDRGPGNTIYF
V: TRBV4-3; J: TRBJ1-2; D: -; size: -; DNA: TGCGCCAGCAGCCACCCTGGACCGGGGGACGTTGATGGCTACACCTTC; CDR3: CASSHPGPGDVDGYTF
V: TRBV19; J: TRBJ1-5; D: TRBD1; size: -; DNA: TGTGCCAGTACTACACCCGGACAGGGGGCTTACAATCAGCCCCAGCATTTT; CDR3: CASTTPGQGAYNQPQHF
V: TRBV7-9; J: TRBJ2-7; D: TRBD1; size: -; DNA: TGTGCCAGCAGCCTCAATCAGGGGGCATCGTACGAGCAGTACTTC; CDR3: CASSLNQGASYEQYF
V: TRBV11-2; J: TRBJ2-7; D: TRBD2; size: -; DNA: TGTGCCAGCAGCTTTAGAATAGCGGGAGGGCCGGGGGAGCAGTACTTC; CDR3: CASSFRIAGGPGEQYF
V: TRBV2; J: TRBJ2-7; D: TRBD2; size: -; DNA: TGTGCCAGCAAGCGGGACGACGGCTCCTACGAGCAGTACTTC; CDR3: CASKRDDGSYEQYF
V: TRBV30; J: TRBJ1-2; D: -; size: -; DNA: TGTGCCTGGAGTTCCTCGGACAGTCGAGGCTACACCTTC; CDR3: CAWSSSDSRGYTF
V: TRBV6-1; J: TRBJ2-3; D: -; size: -; DNA: TGTGCCAGCAGTCTTACAGATACGCAGTATTTT; CDR3: CASSLTDTQYF
V: TRBV10-1; J: TRBJ2-3; D: TRBD1; size: -; DNA: TGCGCCAGCAGCCGGACAGGGTTGCCAGATACGCAGTATTTT; CDR3: CASSRTGLPDTQYF
V: TRBV18; J: TRBJ1-2; D: TRBD1; size: -; DNA: TGTGCCAGCTCGCCGGGACAGGGGCCGGGGGACTATGGCTACACCTTC; CDR3: CASSPGQGPGDYGYTF
V: TRBV11-3; J: TRBJ2-2; D: TRBD1; size: -; DNA: TGTGCCAGCAGCTTAATGGGACAGGAGTACACCGGGGAGCTGTTTTTT; CDR3: CASSLMGQEYTGELFF
V: TRBV4-3; J: TRBJ1-3; D: -; size: -; DNA: TGCGCCAGCAGCCAAGAGCCGGTCTCTGGAAACACCATATATTTT; CDR3: CASSQEPVSGNTIYF
V: TRBV11-1; J: TRBJ2-5; D: TRBD1; size: -; DNA: TGTGCCAGCAGCCCCCGGGACAGGGTCCAAGAGACCCAGTACTTC; CDR3: CASSPRDRVQETQYF
V: TRBV28; J: TRBJ2-1; D: TRBD2; size: once; DNA: TGTGCCAGCAGGCCCGGGACTAGCGCGTACAATGAGCAGTTCTTC; CDR3: CASRPGTSAYNEQFF
V: TRBV11-3; J: TRBJ2-3; D: TRBD2; size: -; DNA: TGTGCCAGCAGCTTAGATGGCGTTGAGGGGAGGGCGCAGTATTTT; CDR3: CASSLDGVEGRAQYF
V: TRBV19; J: TRBJ1-1; D: -; size: -; DNA: TGTGCCAGTACCCTAGATGCGGGAAATTTCGCTGAAGCTTTCTTT; CDR3: CASTLDAGNFAEAFF
V: TRBV27; J: TRBJ2-1; D: -; size: once; DNA: TGTGCCAGCAGCCCAAGTGGGGGGGGCTCTCACAATGAGCAGTTCTTC; CDR3: CASSPSGGGSHNEQFF
V: TRBV19; J: TRBJ2-5; D: -; size: once; DNA: TGTGCCAGTAGTGCCTACAGAGAAGAGACCCAGTACTTC; CDR3: CASSAYREETQYF
V: TRBV7-2; J: TRBJ2-3; D: -; size: -; DNA: TGTGCCAGCAGCTTAGTTGCCAGTTCCACAGATACGCAGTATTTT; CDR3: CASSLVASSTDTQYF
V: TRBV28; J: TRBJ2-6; D: TRBD2; size: -; DNA: TGTGCCAGCAGTTCTAGCGGAGGACTCGGGGCCAACGTCCTGACTTTC; CDR3: CASSSSGGLGANVLTF
V: TRBV19; J: TRBJ1-1; D: -; size: -; DNA: TGTGCCAGTAGTAATTCGATTACAGGCATGGGTACTGAAGCTTTCTTT; CDR3: CASSNSITGMGTEAFF
V: TRBV28; J: TRBJ2-5; D: TRBD1; size: medium-sized; DNA: TGTGCCAGCAGCCCTCTGACGACAGGGGCAATGGGGACCCAGTACTTC; CDR3: CASSPLTTGAMGTQYF
V: TRBV10-3; J: TRBJ2-7; D: -; size: -; DNA: TGTGCCACCTCGCCTGAGCTCGGCGAGCAGTACTTC; CDR3: CATSPELGEQYF
V: TRBV11-3; J: TRBJ2-1; D: -; size: -; DNA: TGTGCCAGCAGCCCCTTTGGGGAGAATGAGCAGTTCTTC; CDR3: CASSPFGENEQFF
V: TRBV6-6; J: TRBJ2-2; D: TRBD1; size: once; DNA: TGTGCCTGCACATTTGGGACAGGGCACACCGGGGAGCTGTTTTTT; CDR3: CACTFGTGHTGELFF
V: TRBV5-1; J: TRBJ1-5; D: TRBD1; size: -; DNA: TGCGCCAGCAGCATTCAGGGGGCGCGCAATCAGCCCCAGCATTTT; CDR3: CASSIQGARNQPQHF
V: TRBV9; J: TRBJ1-5; D: -; size: once; DNA: TGTGCCAGCAGCCCGGGACACGGCAATCAGCCCCAGCATTTT; CDR3: CASSPGHGNQPQHF
V: TRBV5-1; J: TRBJ2-1; D: TRBD2; size: -; DNA: TGCGCCAGCAGCCTTGGGACTAGCGATTACAATGAGCAGTTCTTC; CDR3: CASSLGTSDYNEQFF
V: TRBV7-2; J: TRBJ2-3; D: -; size: -; DNA: TGTGCCAGCAGCACTTCCCAGGGAACAGATACGCAGTATTTT; CDR3: CASSTSQGTDTQYF
V: TRBV7-3; J: TRBJ1-2; D: -; size: -; DNA: TGTGCCAGCAGCTTAGTTCCAGGGGAGGGCTATGGCTACACCTTC; CDR3: CASSLVPGEGYGYTF
V: TRBV10-2; J: TRBJ2-1; D: TRBD1; size: -; DNA: TGCGCCAGCAGGCGGACAGGGGTGCGGGCTACGAATGAGCAGTTCTTC; CDR3: CASRRTGVRATNEQFF
V: TRBV5-1; J: TRBJ2-3; D: TRBD2; size: -; DNA: TGCGCCAGCAGCCAACTGGGACTAGCGGGAGACGCAGATACGCAGTATTTT; CDR3: CASSQLGLAGDADTQYF
V: TRBV18; J: TRBJ1-1; D: -; size: -; DNA: TGTGCCAGCTCACCAGGACTCGGGAACACTGAAGCTTTCTTT; CDR3: CASSPGLGNTEAFF
V: TRBV6-1; J: TRBJ1-5; D: -; size: -; DNA: TGTGCCAGCATCCCTGCAGGGGATCAGCCCCAGCATTTT; CDR3: CASIPAGDQPQHF
V: TRBV15; J: TRBJ2-6; D: TRBD1; size: -; DNA: TGTGCCACCAGCCCCCGACAGGGGAGCTCTGGGGCCAACGTCCTGACTTTC; CDR3: CATSPRQGSSGANVLTF
V: TRBV6-1; J: TRBJ2-7; D: TRBD2; size: -; DNA: TGTGCCAGCAGTGAACTAGCGGGAGTCAATACCTACGAGCAGTACTTC; CDR3: CASSELAGVNTYEQYF
V: TRBV2; J: TRBJ1-4; D: -; size: -; DNA: TGTGCCAGCATCGAGGGAGGAAGGGAAAAACTGTTTTTT; CDR3: CASIEGGREKLFF
V: TRBV10-2; J: TRBJ2-5; D: TRBD2; size: -; DNA: TGCGCCAGCTCCATAGCGGGAGGGTCCCAAGAGACCCAGTACTTC; CDR3: CASSIAGGSQETQYF
V: TRBV4-3; J: TRBJ2-1; D: TRBD2; size: -; DNA: TGCGCCAGCAGCCAATTTTCCACAGCGGGGGTCTACAATGAGCAGTTCTTC; CDR3: CASSQFSTAGVYNEQFF
V: TRBV19; J: TRBJ2-7; D: -; size: -; DNA: TGTGCCAGTAGAGGAGACCCAAGCCCCTACGAGCAGTACTTC; CDR3: CASRGDPSPYEQYF
V: TRBV10-3; J: TRBJ1-5; D: TRBD1; size: -; DNA: TGTGCCATCAGCACCGGGACAGGCCGGGGCAATCAGCCCCAGCATTTT; CDR3: CAISTGTGRGNQPQHF
V: TRBV4-1; J: TRBJ1-4; D: TRBD1; size: -; DNA: TGCGCCAGCAGCCAAGAGAGGGACAGAATCAGTGTAAAACTGTTTTTT; CDR3: CASSQERDRISVKLFF
V: TRBV30; J: TRBJ1-1; D: -; size: once; DNA: TGTGCCTGGAGTGTCCCAGGGAACACTGAAGCTTTCTTT; CDR3: CAWSVPGNTEAFF
V: TRBV5-1; J: TRBJ2-5; D: TRBD2; size: -; DNA: TGCGCCAGCAGCTTGGGGGGACTAGCGGGGAACCCCCAAGAGACCCAGTACTTC; CDR3: CASSLGGLAGNPQETQYF
V: TRBV27; J: TRBJ1-2; D: TRBD1; size: -; DNA: TGTGCCAGCAGTCCCAGACCTCCCGACAGGGGACACGGCTACACCTTC; CDR3: CASSPRPPDRGHGYTF
V: TRBV4-3; J: TRBJ2-7; D: -; size: once; DNA: TGCGCCAGCAGCCAAGAAGCGGTGAGCTCCTACGAGCAGTACTTC; CDR3: CASSQEAVSSYEQYF
V: TRBV28; J: TRBJ2-7; D: -; size: -; DNA: TGTGCCAGCAGCCTAGTGAGAGAGCAGTACTTC; CDR3: CASSLVREQYF
V: TRBV7-9; J: TRBJ2-1; D: -; size: few; DNA: TGTGCCAGCAGCCGCACAAACAATGAGCAGTTCTTC; CDR3: CASSRTNNEQFF
V: TRBV19; J: TRBJ2-2; D: TRBD1; size: -; DNA: TGTGCCACGACTCAGGGGGTGGGAAGCACCGGGGAGCTGTTTTTT; CDR3: CATTQGVGSTGELFF
V: TRBV6-5; J: TRBJ2-4; D: -; size: -; DNA: TGTGCCAGCAGCGCGGCCCTGGCCAAAAACATTCAGTACTTC; CDR3: CASSAALAKNIQYF